This TCR beta chain was profiled in a study of vaccination and CD4 T cells after COVID-19. Concerning this clonotype: Its antigen is not known.

As to treatment: approximately nine-day PBMC culture with coronavirus spike peptide pools or control peptides (ViraFEST assay). Sequenced with the Oncomine TCR Beta short-read assay was DNA taken from cultured CD4+ T cells. Genomic DNA was taken out of cultured CD4+ T cells by extraction. TCRdb called the PCR reads again in MiXCR, with one record for every CDR3 protein. Of tens of thousands of distinct CDR3 sequences listed, 45% to 60% are singletons. V gave up 5 bases and J gave up 10 bases, with 14 bases separating them. Germline V gene sequence: CDR1 ENHRY, CDR2 SYGVKD. The CDR3 runs 12 residues. This chain links TRBV10-3 with TRBJ1-1; no clear D. The sample was CD4+ T cells from blood, cultured in vitro. This receptor was obtained from a human donor who had recovered from COVID-19. The CDR3 here is CAISLDADGAFF. CDR3 DNA: TGTGCCATCAGTCTCGATGCGGACGGAGCTTTCTTT.